These T cell receptor beta chains were read from a single sample in a study of cytomegalovirus exposure and HLA in healthy donors. Measured with immunoSEQ multiplex PCR; TCRdb has only the in-frame clones, and not every one. The sample has about 69,000 clones, about 70% seen once. Sequences were obtained from PBMCs. The receptors originated from a man aged 18 to 29 in good health and CMV-seronegative. Each CDR3 is given with its conserved first and last residue. The D gene is left open where the match is weak. Expanded clones get a size class; other rows say once, few or many, or leave the size out.

D gene	clone size	V gene	J gene	CDR3 length	CDR3 protein	CDR3 DNA
TRBD2	-	TRBV6-5	TRBJ2-1	13	CASSYSWGGEQFF	TGTGCCAGCAGTTACTCGTGGGGGGGTGAACAGTTCTTC
TRBD1	-	TRBV10-3	TRBJ2-3	13	CATGGQGTDTQYF	TGTGCCACCGGCGGACAGGGAACAGATACGCAGTATTTT
-	-	TRBV2	TRBJ1-4	15	CASSGGQGSREKLFF	TGTGCCAGCAGTGGGGGGCAGGGGAGTCGTGAAAAACTGTTTTTT
-	-	TRBV6-6	TRBJ1-1	14	CASLRVAGNTEAFF	TGTGCCAGTCTGAGAGTGGCGGGCAACACTGAAGCTTTCTTT
TRBD2	few	TRBV28	TRBJ2-2	16	CASRWIAGANTGELFF	TGTGCCAGCAGATGGATAGCGGGCGCGAACACCGGGGAGCTGTTTTTT
-	-	TRBV14	TRBJ2-5	16	CASSQEVAASQETQYF	TGTGCCAGCAGCCAAGAAGTGGCGGCTTCGCAAGAGACCCAGTACTTC
TRBD1	-	TRBV29-1	TRBJ2-7	15	CSVEDPGQGLGEQYF	TGCAGCGTTGAGGACCCGGGACAGGGTCTTGGCGAGCAGTACTTC
-	-	TRBV27	TRBJ1-1	14	CASSPRHVNTEAFF	TGTGCCAGCAGTCCCAGACACGTGAACACTGAAGCTTTCTTT
TRBD1	-	TRBV30	TRBJ2-1	14	CAWSGTDYRGAQFF	TGTGCCTGGAGTGGAACGGACTACAGGGGGGCGCAGTTCTTC
TRBD1	-	TRBV5-1	TRBJ2-2	15	CASSLGGQFTGELFF	TGCGCCAGCAGCTTGGGGGGACAGTTCACCGGGGAGCTGTTTTTT
TRBD2	-	TRBV10-3	TRBJ2-1	12	CAIGLAGGEQFF	TGTGCCATCGGGCTAGCGGGGGGGGAGCAGTTCTTC
-	-	TRBV19	TRBJ1-5	15	CASTSKGRGDQPQHF	TGTGCCAGTACCTCCAAGGGGCGGGGGGATCAGCCCCAGCATTTT
-	-	TRBV4-1	TRBJ2-6	17	CASSPAITSSGANVLTF	TGCGCCAGCAGCCCCGCAATTACTAGCTCTGGGGCCAACGTCCTGACTTTC
-	-	TRBV7-9	TRBJ1-4	15	CASSLDEATNEKLFF	TGTGCCAGCAGCCTAGATGAGGCAACTAATGAAAAACTGTTTTTT
-	-	TRBV27	TRBJ2-3	15	CASMGRGLNTDTQYF	TGTGCCAGCATGGGAAGGGGACTGAACACAGATACGCAGTATTTT
-	-	TRBV2	TRBJ1-5	16	CASSGNRDYSNQPQHF	TGTGCCAGCAGTGGAAACAGGGACTATAGCAATCAGCCCCAGCATTTT
TRBD2	-	TRBV5-1	TRBJ2-1	16	CASSLYSRGGDNEQFF	TGCGCCAGCAGCTTGTATTCGCGGGGGGGAGACAATGAGCAGTTCTTC
-	once	TRBV5-8	TRBJ1-5	13	CASSARLDSSIHF	TGTGCCAGCAGCGCACGACTGGACAGTTCTATCCATTTT
-	-	TRBV19	TRBJ1-2	10	CASGPGGYTF	TGTGCCAGTGGCCCAGGTGGCTACACCTTC
-	few	TRBV11-2	TRBJ2-6	18	CASSLGTILYSGANVLTF	TGTGCCAGCAGCCTAGGGACAATCTTGTACTCTGGGGCCAACGTCCTGACTTTC
TRBD1	-	TRBV28	TRBJ2-3	16	CASRLDGGQGADTQYF	TGTGCCAGCAGACTAGACGGGGGACAGGGGGCCGATACGCAGTATTTT
-	few	TRBV10-3	TRBJ2-2	15	CAISDLQGWTGELFF	TGTGCCATCAGTGACCTACAGGGCTGGACCGGGGAGCTGTTTTTT
-	few	TRBV13	TRBJ1-2	17	CASSGRREVISIYGYTF	TGTGCCAGCAGCGGACGTCGGGAGGTGATATCTATCTATGGCTACACCTTC
-	-	TRBV9	TRBJ1-3	15	CASSVAIGAGNTIYF	TGTGCCAGCAGCGTAGCTATCGGAGCTGGAAACACCATATATTTT
-	-	TRBV28	TRBJ2-7	14	CASSLFAGLGEQYF	TGTGCCAGCAGTTTATTCGCAGGACTGGGGGAGCAGTACTTC
TRBD1	-	TRBV19	TRBJ2-5	14	CASAPGQGLETQYF	TGTGCCAGTGCACCGGGACAGGGGCTCGAGACCCAGTACTTC
-	-	TRBV4-1	TRBJ1-2	16	CASSQDVAGHGYGYTF	TGCGCCAGCAGCCAAGATGTCGCAGGGCATGGGTATGGCTACACCTTC
-	-	TRBV28	TRBJ2-1	14	CASRGQSIRNEQFF	TGTGCCAGCAGGGGACAATCAATTCGAAATGAGCAGTTCTTC
-	-	TRBV14	TRBJ2-6	14	CASSQRGGANVLTF	TGTGCCAGCAGCCAAAGGGGTGGGGCCAACGTCCTGACTTTC
-	-	TRBV7-2	TRBJ2-5	15	CASSPQSGISATQYF	TGTGCCAGCAGCCCCCAGTCGGGGATATCGGCGACCCAGTACTTC
-	-	TRBV4-1	TRBJ1-6	14	CASSQESQHSPLHF	TGCGCCAGCAGCCAAGAATCACAACATTCACCCCTCCACTTT
-	-	TRBV2	TRBJ1-1	18	CASADLGQTATINTEAFF	TGTGCCAGCGCTGATCTCGGGCAGACAGCCACCATCAACACTGAAGCTTTCTTT
-	once	TRBV9	TRBJ2-3	17	CASSVMGTRASTDTQYF	TGTGCCAGCAGCGTTATGGGGACTCGTGCTAGCACAGATACGCAGTATTTT
-	-	TRBV5-1	TRBJ2-1	14	CASRSGSSYNEQFF	TGCGCCAGCAGAAGCGGTAGCTCCTACAATGAGCAGTTCTTC
-	-	TRBV28	TRBJ1-5	17	CASSWVQGLYSNQPQHF	TGTGCCAGCAGTTGGGTGCAGGGCCTTTATAGCAATCAGCCCCAGCATTTT
TRBD2	-	TRBV25-1	TRBJ2-1	16	CASSGPGTRRRDEQFF	TGTGCCAGCAGTGGCCCCGGGACTAGAAGGCGGGATGAGCAGTTCTTC
TRBD1	-	TRBV6-6	TRBJ2-5	15	CASSYPTGEGETQYF	TGTGCCAGCAGTTACCCAACAGGGGAAGGCGAGACCCAGTACTTC
TRBD2	-	TRBV15	TRBJ2-5	19	CATSTRLPFSGGSQETQYF	TGTGCCACCAGCACCCGCTTACCTTTTAGCGGGGGTAGCCAAGAGACCCAGTACTTC
-	-	TRBV27	TRBJ1-2	15	CASSSWGRANYGYTF	TGTGCCAGCAGTTCGTGGGGCAGAGCTAACTATGGCTACACCTTC
TRBD1	-	TRBV6-6	TRBJ1-5	15	CASTLRQGSNQPQHF	TGTGCCAGCACTCTCCGACAGGGGAGCAATCAGCCCCAGCATTTT
TRBD1	-	TRBV7-2	TRBJ2-2	14	CASSYRGSTGELFF	TGTGCCAGCAGCTACAGGGGATCCACCGGGGAGCTGTTTTTT
TRBD1	-	TRBV11-2	TRBJ1-2	17	CASSPGTGGLLGRGYTF	TGTGCCAGCAGCCCAGGGACAGGGGGGCTACTTGGGCGGGGCTACACCTTC
-	-	TRBV19	TRBJ2-2	15	CASSILGQNTGELFF	TGTGCCAGTAGTATTCTGGGGCAGAACACCGGGGAGCTGTTTTTT
TRBD1	-	TRBV5-1	TRBJ1-1	16	CASSPRQGQANTEAFF	TGCGCCAGCAGCCCTAGACAGGGACAGGCGAACACTGAAGCTTTCTTT
TRBD1	-	TRBV14	TRBJ2-7	12	CASSRDRVEQYF	TGTGCCAGCAGCCGGGACAGGGTCGAGCAGTACTTC
-	-	TRBV28	TRBJ2-4	16	CASSLEGGLAKNIQYF	TGTGCCAGCAGTTTAGAAGGTGGGCTAGCCAAAAACATTCAGTACTTC
-	-	TRBV18	TRBJ1-5	13	CASSKHSNQPQHF	TGTGCCAGCTCAAAACATAGCAATCAGCCCCAGCATTTT
TRBD1	-	TRBV23-1	TRBJ2-5	16	CASSHTPGQSQETQYF	TGCGCCAGCAGTCATACTCCGGGACAGTCACAAGAGACCCAGTACTTC
TRBD1	few	TRBV30	TRBJ1-1	17	CAWRTAGQGGGNTEAFF	TGTGCCTGGAGGACAGCGGGACAGGGCGGGGGGAACACTGAAGCTTTCTTT
-	-	TRBV7-2	TRBJ1-2	13	CASSLDGTSGYTF	TGTGCCAGCAGCTTAGACGGGACAAGCGGCTACACCTTC
-	-	TRBV14	TRBJ1-1	18	CASSEDPTGTTLNTEAFF	TGTGCCAGCAGCGAAGATCCGACAGGCACTACCTTGAACACTGAAGCTTTCTTT
TRBD2	-	TRBV25-1	TRBJ2-7	15	CASGTSGGAYGSQYF	TGTGCCAGCGGTACTAGCGGGGGGGCGTACGGCTCCCAGTACTTC
-	-	TRBV2	TRBJ2-3	15	CASSELYRITDTQYF	TGTGCCAGCAGTGAATTGTACAGAATCACAGATACGCAGTATTTT
-	-	TRBV29-1	TRBJ1-2	13	CSVEGEANYGYTF	TGCAGCGTCGAGGGGGAAGCTAACTATGGCTACACCTTC
TRBD1	-	TRBV7-2	TRBJ1-2	13	CASSFGTGDGYTF	TGTGCCAGCAGCTTCGGGACAGGGGATGGCTACACCTTC
-	-	TRBV29-1	TRBJ2-5	15	CSVEGSQPVAETQYF	TGCAGCGTTGAAGGGTCACAGCCGGTGGCAGAGACCCAGTACTTC
-	-	TRBV15	TRBJ1-1	15	CATSRSQGGDTEAFF	TGTGCCACCAGCAGGTCGCAAGGAGGAGACACTGAAGCTTTCTTT
-	few	TRBV14	TRBJ1-2	15	CASSQDAGHNYGYTF	TGTGCCAGCAGCCAAGATGCGGGCCATAACTATGGCTACACCTTC
TRBD1	-	TRBV27	TRBJ1-1	16	CASSSRQGTGGTEAFF	TGTGCCAGCAGTTCCCGACAGGGGACGGGTGGGACTGAAGCTTTCTTT